Each of the 24 T cell receptor beta chains below was sequenced from the same sample in a study of blood T cell repertoires in COVID-19. Measured with immunoSEQ multiplex PCR; TCRdb has only the in-frame clones, and not every one. In the table there are some 320,000 clones, 89% of which are singletons. The source material was PBMCs or T cells enriched from blood (not recorded which). The receptors shown here come from a man aged 60-69 years who had recovered from COVID-19.

The chain links TRBV11-3 to TRBJ2-3; TRBD1 aligns across 8 bases. Trimming removed 5 bases from V and 2 bases from J; junction bases left unmatched: 3. The CDR3 loop spans 14 amino acids. Germline CDR1 reads SGHNT; CDR2 reads YENEEA. DNA for the CDR3: TGTGCCAGCAGCATGGACAGGGACACAGATACGCAGTATTTT. As protein: CASSMDRDTDTQYF.

This clone has just one count. V is TRBV28 and J is TRBJ2-7; tentatively, D is TRBD1 (5 bases). V was pared by 7 bases and J by 0 bases, with 25 bases between. CDR3 length equals 18 residues. The germline gives CDR1 MDHEN, CDR2 SYDVKM. This CDR3 is CASTIDSRLSLGSYEQYF. The CDR3 nucleotides read TGTGCCAGCACCATCGACAGTAGGTTAAGTCTTGGCTCCTACGAGCAGTACTTC. Using reference TRBV28 and TRBJ2-7 for the parts outside the CDR3, the full variable domain is DVKVTQSSRYLVKRTGEKVFLECVQDMDHENMFWYRQDPGLGLRLIYFSYDVKMKEKGDIPEGYSVSREKKERFSLILESASTNQTSMYLCASTIDSRLSLGSYEQYFGPGTRLTVT.

J is TRBJ2-7 and V is TRBV7-9; TRBD2 matches 11 bases. The CDR3 extends over 17 amino acids. The V segment lost 6 bases and the J segment 3 bases; nucleotides outside the gene matches: 13. CDR1 SEHNR and CDR2 FQNEAQ come from the germline V gene (reference sequence). The CDR3 reads CASSSTGVAGGFYEQYF. CDR3 bases: TGTGCCAGCAGTTCGACGGGGGTAGCGGGAGGGTTCTACGAGCAGTACTTC.

This clone was detected once. The chain recombines TRBV28 with TRBJ2-7; 9 bases align to TRBD1. In germline, CDR1 is MDHEN, CDR2 SYDVKM. V lost 5 bases to trimming and J lost 5 bases; unmatched junction nucleotides: 10. The CDR3 sequence is 15 residues long. The CDR3 is CASSHTGTGSHEQYF. CDR3 nucleotides: TGTGCCAGCAGTCATACCGGGACAGGGTCCCACGAGCAGTACTTC.

The chain has TRBV20-1 and TRBJ2-1; 12 bases map to TRBD2. CDR1 and CDR2 from the germline V gene are DFQATT and SNEGSKA (reference sequence). The CDR3 contains 15 residues. With V trimmed by 3 bases and J by 6 bases, 6 bases remained unmatched. CDR3 DNA: TGCAGTGCTAGTCGAGCTAGCGGGAGGGCCAATGAGCAGTTCTTC. It is translated as CSASRASGRANEQFF.

The V call is TRBV3-1 (or the pseudogene TRBV3-2), the J call TRBJ2-1, with 7 nucleotides matching TRBD2. Germline assignment: CDR1 LGHDT and CDR2 YNNKEL (reference sequence). V lost 4 bases, J lost 4 bases, and 4 bases stayed unmatched. This CDR3 is 14 amino acids long. The CDR3 region is CASSPHSGYNEQFF. As DNA, the CDR3 is TGTGCCAGCAGCCCCCATAGCGGGTACAATGAGCAGTTCTTC.

The chain recombines TRBV5-1 with TRBJ2-7, with TRBD1 matching 8 bases. CDR3 size: 15 residues. J gave up 1 base and V 4 bases, and 7 bases lay outside the gene matches. Germline V CDR1 and CDR2: SGHRS, YFSETQ. CDR3 in DNA: TGCGCCAGCAGCCCACGGGACAGGCTTTCCTACGAGCAGTACTTC. It codes for CASSPRDRLSYEQYF.

V usage is TRBV28 and J usage is TRBJ1-2, with D tentatively TRBD1 (5 bases). The CDR3 length is 13 residues. The V gene lost 5 bases and the J gene lost 3 bases, with 10 bases spanning the gap. The germline CDR1 and CDR2 sequences are MDHEN and SYDVKM. CDR3 region: CASSPPGDYGYTF. The CDR3 region has the DNA TGTGCCAGCAGTCCGCCGGGGGACTATGGCTACACCTTC.

CDR3 in amino acids: CASSLEAGVKNEQYF. For the CDR3, the DNA is TGTGCCAGCAGCTTAGAGGCAGGGGTAAAGAACGAGCAGTACTTC. The rearrangement uses TRBV11-2 and TRBJ2-7, with D perhaps TRBD1 (6 bases). The CDR3 sequence is 15 residues long. Trimming pared 0 bases from V and 5 bases from J, leaving 14 bases between. CDR1 is SGHAT, CDR2 FQNNGV, per germline. The whole variable domain, filled in from reference TRBV11-2 and TRBJ2-7, reads EAGVAQSPRYKIIEKRQSVAFWCNPISGHATLYWYQQILGQGPKLLIQFQNNGVVDDSQLPKDRFSAERLKGVDSTLKIQPAKLEDSAVYLCASSLEAGVKNEQYFGPGTRLTVT.

This clone was observed at least ten times. This sequence joins TRBV5-1 and TRBJ2-1, with D maybe TRBD1 (6 bases). Germline assignment: CDR1 SGHRS and CDR2 YFSETQ. The CDR3 is 12 amino acids. V lost 6 bases and J lost 5, with 9 bases in between. Written as DNA, the CDR3 is TGCGCCAGCAAGGACAGCCACAATGAGCAGTTCTTC. Its translation: CASKDSHNEQFF.

This chain connects TRBV15 to TRBJ1-1; no clear D gene. The germline V gene has CDR1 LNHNV and CDR2 YYDKDF (reference sequence). This CDR3 is 12 amino acids long. The V end lost 1 base, the J end lost 5 bases, and 5 bases lay between the germline ends. CDR3 coding DNA: TGTGCCACCAGCAGAGGCGGTACTGAAGCTTTCTTT. Translating it yields CATSRGGTEAFF.

The chain employs TRBV6-5 and TRBJ1-2; 9 bases agree with TRBD1. Per the germline V gene, CDR1 is MNHEY and CDR2 is SVGAGI. The CDR3 covers 16 residues. The trim removed 4 bases at V and 6 bases at J, leaving 12 bases unmatched. CDR3 sequence: CASSSITSDRGHGYTF. Written as DNA, the CDR3 is TGTGCCAGCAGTTCCATCACCTCGGACAGGGGCCATGGCTACACCTTC.

For the CDR3, the DNA is TGTGCCACCATGGGGGGATGGGGATCGCGCACCGGGGAGCTGTTTTTT. It codes for CATMGGWGSRTGELFF. This chain connects TRBV24-1 to TRBJ2-2; D perhaps matches TRBD2 (6 bases). V was cut by 8 bases and J by 4 bases, with 19 bases left in between. This CDR3 has 16 residues. CDR1 and CDR2 from the germline V gene are KGHDR and SFDVKD.

This chain uses TRBV6-5 with TRBJ1-3; TRBD1 is a possible D gene (6 bases). V gave up 9 bases and J gave up 0 bases, with 12 bases separating them. The CDR3 contains 14 residues. The germline V gene has CDR1 MNHEY and CDR2 SVGAGI. Written as DNA, the CDR3 is TGTGCCAGTACAGGGATATCCTCTGGAAACACCATATATTTT. It yields the protein CASTGISSGNTIYF.

This chain connects TRBV19 to TRBJ2-7; 10 positions agree with TRBD1. The CDR3 covers 13 residues. V gave up 4 bases and J gave up 4 bases; unmatched junction bases: 1. Germline assignment: CDR1 LNHDA and CDR2 SQIVND (reference sequence). The CDR3 is CASSRDRGYEQYF. The CDR3 coding sequence is TGTGCCAGTAGTAGGGACAGGGGTTACGAGCAGTACTTC.

In regard to this clone: Additional DNA sequences in this sample encode the identical CDR3. The V and J genes are TRBV9 and TRBJ1-5; 7 positions agree with TRBD1. Germline V gene sequence: CDR1 SGDLS, CDR2 YYNGEE. V was clipped by 2 bases and J by 4 bases; unmatched bases: 3. CDR3 length: 14 residues. CDR3: CASSVGTANQPQHF. The DNA of the CDR3 is TGTGCCAGCAGCGTCGGGACAGCGAATCAGCCCCAGCATTTT.

The chain combines TRBV5-1 with TRBJ2-1; D call uncertain. V was clipped by 0 bases and J by 9 bases, with 7 bases between them. CDR1 SGHRS and CDR2 YFSETQ come from the germline V gene. CDR3 length: 12 amino acids. For the CDR3, the DNA is TGCGCCAGCAGCTTGGAGTTCGGTGAGCAGTTCTTC. Residues: CASSLEFGEQFF.

On this clone: The sample has other DNA sequences that encode this CDR3 too. The rearrangement links TRBV29-1 to TRBJ1-2; 7 nucleotides line up with TRBD1. From germline, CDR1 is SQVTM and CDR2 ANQGSEA. The CDR3 loop spans 12 amino acids. Trimming took 7 bases from V and 3 from J; bases not matched to a gene: 5. The CDR3 bases are TGCAGCGGTGGCAGGGGGGACTATGGCTACACCTTC. Its protein product is CSGGRGDYGYTF.

This clone has a single count. The CDR3 protein is CSARDLFGYTF. Here the CDR3 DNA reads TGCAGTGCTAGAGACCTATTCGGCTACACCTTC. The rearrangement links TRBV20-1 to TRBJ1-2; D gene ambiguous. With 0 bases removed from V and 8 bases from J, the gap between germline ends came to 7 bases. Germline lookup yields CDR1 DFQATT and CDR2 SNEGSKA (reference sequence). The CDR3 extends over 11 amino acids.

V gene TRBV6-5 combines with J gene TRBJ1-5, with TRBD1 matching over 9 bases. The V gene end was trimmed by 6 bases and the J gene end by 6 bases; junction bases not matched to a gene: 9. Germline V gene lookup returns CDR1 MNHEY and CDR2 SVGAGI. The CDR3 has 15 residues. CDR3 bases: TGTGCCAGCAGCCCCGGGACAGGGTCCGGTCAGCCCCAGCATTTT. It yields the protein CASSPGTGSGQPQHF.

This sequence joins TRBV12-5 and TRBJ2-1; D is ambiguous. The CDR3 is made up of 14 amino acids. Germline CDR1 reads LGHNT; CDR2 reads FRNRAP. The V gene lost 7 bases and the J gene lost 6 bases, with 16 bases spanning the gap. In DNA form, the CDR3 reads TGTGCTAGTGCCAAAGACCTAGACGTCAATGAGCAGTTCTTC. It is translated as CASAKDLDVNEQFF.

The rearrangement links TRBV7-9 to TRBJ1-1, with a weak D call TRBD1 (6 bases). Trimming cost V 5 bases and J 1 base, with 17 bases left between them. Per germline, CDR1 SEHNR and CDR2 FQNEAQ (reference sequence). CDR3 size: 16 residues. The CDR3 spells CASSPVTGRRNTEAFF. CDR3 coding DNA: TGTGCCAGCAGCCCCGTGACAGGCCGGAGGAACACTGAAGCTTTCTTT.

V gene TRBV29-1 combines with J gene TRBJ2-1; 14 positions agree with TRBD2. Germline loops: CDR1 SQVTM, CDR2 ANQGSEA. The V segment lost 5 bases and the J segment 4 bases; nucleotides outside the gene matches: 4. CDR3 size: 15 residues. CDR3 region: CSVWTSGRRYNEQFF. The DNA for the CDR3 is TGCAGCGTTTGGACTAGCGGGAGGAGGTACAATGAGCAGTTCTTC.

The chain has TRBV6-5 and TRBJ1-2, with a possible D match to TRBD1 (5 bases). The CDR3 runs to 14 residues. V lost 0 bases, J lost 7 bases, and 12 bases lay in between. Germline assignment: CDR1 MNHEY and CDR2 SVGAGI. As DNA, the CDR3 is TGTGCCAGCAGTTACTCGATTAGGGGCTCTGGCTACACCTTC. This encodes CASSYSIRGSGYTF.